Below, one TCR beta chain is given with its context. Its antigen is not known. The PCR had 60 Vbeta and 13 Jbeta primers. The method was immunoSEQ multiplex PCR; TCRdb's version includes in-frame clones alone and lacks a portion of them. The data show 150,000 to 200,000 clones, with approximately 88% seen just once and roughly 1.4% held by the top ten. CDR3 length: 13 amino acids. Per the germline V gene, CDR1 is GTSNPN and CDR2 is SVGIG (reference sequence). With 5 bases removed from V and 7 bases from J, the gap between germline ends came to 14 bases. The data were taken from a study of cytomegalovirus exposure and HLA in healthy donors. Background on the study: Across 300 to 400 genotyped donors, around 82% landed in the Caucasian-associated ancestry cluster.

Broader study findings: Reported performance of the classifier showed diagnosis of cytomegalovirus status with high specificity and sensitivity. Common viral pathogens (according to a later analysis) appeared linked to several of the most significant clusters. An assumption of roughly uniform sequencing depth across donors underlay the presence/absence analyses.

The sequencing sample was made of PBMCs. The V and J genes are TRBV30 and TRBJ1-4; maybe TRBD1 (6 bases). This receptor was identified in a young woman in good health and CMV-seronegative. CDR3 DNA: TGTGCCTGGTCATCCGGGACATTTGAAAAACTGTTTTTT. Its protein product is CAWSSGTFEKLFF.